This TCR beta chain is from a study of response to subunit inactivated influenza vaccine. TCRdb re-called the RT-PCR reads with MiXCR, one entry per CDR3 protein. The data hold more than 150,000 distinct CDR3 sequences, with about 11% observed a single time. The germline V and J ends were trimmed by 0 bases and 0 bases, with 11 bases remaining between them. Germline V gene lookup returns CDR1 LGHDT and CDR2 YNNKEL (reference sequence). The CDR3 extends over 16 amino acids. Sequencing used CD8+ T cells sorted from PBMCs, obtained roughly 24 months after vaccination. The V gene is TRBV3-1, the J gene TRBJ1-2; no firm D call. The origin of this receptor is a man aged 50-75 years who received an inactivated influenza vaccine. CDR3 DNA: TGTGCCAGCAGCCAAGATCGTCAGTACTCTAACTATGGCTACACCTTC. Its translation is CASSQDRQYSNYGYTF.